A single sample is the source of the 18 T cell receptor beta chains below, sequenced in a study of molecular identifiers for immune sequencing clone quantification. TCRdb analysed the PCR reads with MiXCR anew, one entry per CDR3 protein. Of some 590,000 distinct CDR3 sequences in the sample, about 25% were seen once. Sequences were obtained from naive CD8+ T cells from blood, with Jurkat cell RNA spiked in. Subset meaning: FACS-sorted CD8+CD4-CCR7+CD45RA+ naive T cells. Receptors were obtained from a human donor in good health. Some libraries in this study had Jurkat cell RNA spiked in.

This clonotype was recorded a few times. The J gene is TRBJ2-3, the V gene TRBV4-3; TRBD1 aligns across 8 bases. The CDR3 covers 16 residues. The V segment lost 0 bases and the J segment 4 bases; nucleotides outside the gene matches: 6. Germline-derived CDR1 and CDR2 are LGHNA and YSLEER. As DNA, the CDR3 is TGCGCCAGCAGCCAAGATAGTCAGGGGGCCCCAGATACGCAGTATTTT. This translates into CASSQDSQGAPDTQYF.

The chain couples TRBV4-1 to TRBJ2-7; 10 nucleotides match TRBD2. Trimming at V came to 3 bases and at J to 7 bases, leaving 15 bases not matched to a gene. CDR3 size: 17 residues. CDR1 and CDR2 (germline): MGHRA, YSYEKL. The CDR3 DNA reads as TGCGCCAGCAGCCAGGCGGTACTAGCGGGGCCCTCGGGGGAGCAGTACTTC. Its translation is CASSQAVLAGPSGEQYF.

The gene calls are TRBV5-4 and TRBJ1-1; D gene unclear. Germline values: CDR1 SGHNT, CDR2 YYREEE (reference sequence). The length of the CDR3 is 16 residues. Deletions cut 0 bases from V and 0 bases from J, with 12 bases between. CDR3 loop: CASSLDWVGVNTEAFF. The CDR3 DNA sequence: TGTGCCAGCAGCTTGGATTGGGTAGGAGTGAACACTGAAGCTTTCTTT.

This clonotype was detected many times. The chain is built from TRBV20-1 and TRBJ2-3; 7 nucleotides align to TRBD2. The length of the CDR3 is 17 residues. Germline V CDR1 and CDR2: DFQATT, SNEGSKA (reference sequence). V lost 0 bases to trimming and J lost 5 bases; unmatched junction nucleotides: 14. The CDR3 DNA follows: TGCAGTGCTAGAGACCCCCCCGGACTAGTCAGTTTAGATACGCAGTATTTT. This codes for CSARDPPGLVSLDTQYF.

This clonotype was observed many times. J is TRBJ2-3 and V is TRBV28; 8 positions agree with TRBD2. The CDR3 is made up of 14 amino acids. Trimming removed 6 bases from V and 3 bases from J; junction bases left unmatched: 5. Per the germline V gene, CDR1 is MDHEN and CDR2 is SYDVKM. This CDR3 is CASSGLALTDTQYF. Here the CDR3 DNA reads TGTGCCAGCAGCGGACTAGCTCTAACAGATACGCAGTATTTT.

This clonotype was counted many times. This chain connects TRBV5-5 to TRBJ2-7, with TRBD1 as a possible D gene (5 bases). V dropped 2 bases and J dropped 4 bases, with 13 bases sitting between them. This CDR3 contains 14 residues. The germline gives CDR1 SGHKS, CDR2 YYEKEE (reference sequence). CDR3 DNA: TGTGCCAGCAGCTTCGTCAGGGAAGGGTACGAGCAGTACTTC. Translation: CASSFVREGYEQYF. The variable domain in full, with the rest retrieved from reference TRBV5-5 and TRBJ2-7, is DAGVTQSPTHLIKTRGQQVTLRCSPISGHKSVSWYQQVLGQGPQFIFQYYEKEERGRGNFPDRFSARQFPNYSSELNVNALLLGDSALYLCASSFVREGYEQYFGPGTRLTVT.

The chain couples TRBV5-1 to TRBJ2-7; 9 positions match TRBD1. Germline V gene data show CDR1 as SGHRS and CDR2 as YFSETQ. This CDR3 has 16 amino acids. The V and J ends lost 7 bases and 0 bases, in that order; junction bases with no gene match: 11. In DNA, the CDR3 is TGCGCCAGCGGCAAAGGACAGGGGTACTTCTCCTACGAGCAGTACTTC. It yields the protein CASGKGQGYFSYEQYF.

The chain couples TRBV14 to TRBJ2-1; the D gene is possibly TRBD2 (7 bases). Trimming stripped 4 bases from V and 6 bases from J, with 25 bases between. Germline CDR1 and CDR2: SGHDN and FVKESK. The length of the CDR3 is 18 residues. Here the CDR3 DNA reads TGTGCCAGCAGCCCTAAGAGGGGGGGGGCCGGGAACTTCAATGAGCAGTTCTTC. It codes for CASSPKRGGAGNFNEQFF.

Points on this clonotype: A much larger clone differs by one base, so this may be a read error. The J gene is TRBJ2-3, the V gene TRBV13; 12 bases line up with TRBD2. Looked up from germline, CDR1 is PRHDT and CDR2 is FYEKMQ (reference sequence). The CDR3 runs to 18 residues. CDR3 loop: CTSSSSNPSGGAPDTQYF. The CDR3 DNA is TGTACCAGCAGCTCGAGTAACCCTAGCGGGGGGGCCCCAGATACGCAGTATTTT.

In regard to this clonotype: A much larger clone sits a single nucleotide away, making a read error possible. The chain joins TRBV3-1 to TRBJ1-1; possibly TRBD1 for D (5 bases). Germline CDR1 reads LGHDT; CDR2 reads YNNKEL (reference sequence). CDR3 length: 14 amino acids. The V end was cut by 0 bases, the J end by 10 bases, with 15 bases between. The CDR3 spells CASSQDWGMAAAFF. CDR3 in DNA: TGTGCCAGCAGCCAAGATTGGGGGATGGCTGCAGCTTTCTTT. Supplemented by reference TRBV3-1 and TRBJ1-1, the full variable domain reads DTAVSQTPKYLVTQMGNDKSIKCEQNLGHDTMYWYKQDSKKFLKIMFSYNNKELIINETVPNRFSPKSPDKAHLNLHINSLELGDSAVYFCASSQDWGMAAAFFGQGTRLTVV.

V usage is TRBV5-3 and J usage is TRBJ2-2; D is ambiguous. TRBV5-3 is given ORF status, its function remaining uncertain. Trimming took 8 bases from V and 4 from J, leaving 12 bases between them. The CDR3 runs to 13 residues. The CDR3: CASGCGATGELFF. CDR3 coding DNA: TGTGCCAGCGGATGTGGTGCCACCGGGGAGCTGTTTTTT.

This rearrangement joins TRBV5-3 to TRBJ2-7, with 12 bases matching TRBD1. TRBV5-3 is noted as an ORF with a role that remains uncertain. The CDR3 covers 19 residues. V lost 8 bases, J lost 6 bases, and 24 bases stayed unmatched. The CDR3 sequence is CASSEATGTGGFSLREQYF. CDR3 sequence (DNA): TGTGCCAGCAGCGAAGCAACCGGGACAGGGGGCTTTAGTCTTCGCGAGCAGTACTTC.

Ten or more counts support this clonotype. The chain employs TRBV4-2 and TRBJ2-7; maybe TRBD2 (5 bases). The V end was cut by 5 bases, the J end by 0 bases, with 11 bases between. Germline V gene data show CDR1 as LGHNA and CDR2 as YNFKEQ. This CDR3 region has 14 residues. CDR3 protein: CASSSDYDSYEQYF. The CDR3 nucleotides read TGTGCCAGCAGCTCCGACTACGACTCCTACGAGCAGTACTTC.

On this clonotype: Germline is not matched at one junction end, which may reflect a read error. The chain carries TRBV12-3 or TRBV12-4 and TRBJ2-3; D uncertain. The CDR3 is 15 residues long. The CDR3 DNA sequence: TGTGCCAGCAGTATAACGGATGTTAGCACAGATACGCTGTATTTT. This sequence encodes CASSITDVSTDTLYF.

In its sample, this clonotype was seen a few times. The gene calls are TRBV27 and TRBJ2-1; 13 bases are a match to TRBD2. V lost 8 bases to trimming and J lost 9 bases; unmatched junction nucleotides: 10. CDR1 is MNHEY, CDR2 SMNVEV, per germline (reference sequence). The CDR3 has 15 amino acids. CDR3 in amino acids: CASRELAGGPVEQFF. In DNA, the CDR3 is TGTGCCAGCCGAGAACTAGCGGGGGGGCCGGTTGAGCAGTTCTTC.

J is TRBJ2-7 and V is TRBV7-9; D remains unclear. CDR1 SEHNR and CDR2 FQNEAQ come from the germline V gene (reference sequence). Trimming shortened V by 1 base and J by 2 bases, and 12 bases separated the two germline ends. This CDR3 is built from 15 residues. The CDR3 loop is CASSLGETLTYEQYF. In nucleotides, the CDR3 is TGTGCCAGCAGCTTAGGCGAGACACTTACCTACGAGCAGTACTTC.

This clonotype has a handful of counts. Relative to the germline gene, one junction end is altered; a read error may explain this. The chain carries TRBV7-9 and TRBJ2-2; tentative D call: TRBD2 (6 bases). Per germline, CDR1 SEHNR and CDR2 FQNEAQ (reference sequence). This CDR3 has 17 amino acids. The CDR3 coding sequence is TGTGCCAGCAGCTCCCCTGGGGGAGGAATAAACATCGGGGAGCTGTTTTTT. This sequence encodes CASSSPGGGINIGELFF.

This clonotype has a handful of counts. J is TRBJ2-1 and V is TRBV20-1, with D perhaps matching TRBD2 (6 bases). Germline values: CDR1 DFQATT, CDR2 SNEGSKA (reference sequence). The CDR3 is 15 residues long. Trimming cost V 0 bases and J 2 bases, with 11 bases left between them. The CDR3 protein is CSARDERGTYNEQFF. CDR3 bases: TGCAGTGCTAGAGATGAACGGGGGACCTACAATGAGCAGTTCTTC.